The sequence of this TCR beta chain was determined in a study of blood T cells in healthy people across ages. Note on this clonotype: Antigen specificity is unknown.

Together with a sample-barcoded 5' primer, a J-beta primer mix was included in a second PCR lasting about 7 to 11 cycles. Via MiXCR, TCRdb re-called the 5' RACE reads, giving one row per CDR3 protein. The table records some 550,000 distinct CDR3 sequences, 47% of them present only once. CDR1 and CDR2 (germline): SGHVS, FQNEAQ. This CDR3 is built from 14 residues. With 1 base removed from V and 1 base from J, the gap between germline ends came to 8 bases. Study outcomes and limitations: There was a strong correlation between TCR beta diversity and naive T cell percentage. Both higher diversity and more naive CD4+ cells marked long-lived donors when set against aged donors. Across the age range, TCR beta diversity per million T cells fell in a roughly linear way.

Extraction yielded at least 5 micrograms of total RNA per sample. Sequencing used blood. This rearrangement joins TRBV7-8 to TRBJ2-7; unclear D gene. The receptor's source is a man aged 80 or over in good health. CDR3 nucleotides: TGTGCCAGCAGCTTAGGACCTTTATCCTACGAGCAGTACTTC. Translated, it gives CASSLGPLSYEQYF.